This T cell receptor (beta chain) was sequenced for a study of cytomegalovirus exposure and HLA in healthy donors. In the study overall: Tens of millions of unique TCRs from HLA-typed donors were held in an early data release.

Study results and caveats: It has been reported that TCR beta sequences accurately predicted the HLA-A and HLA-B alleles of most subjects. Reports indicated that the classifier achieved high specificity and sensitivity in diagnosing cytomegalovirus status.

In its sample, this clone was seen a few times. As yet, its antigen is unknown. Both 60 Vbeta primers and 13 Jbeta primers went into the PCR. Assay: immunoSEQ multiplex PCR; the TCRdb copy retains only in-frame clones and omits some. The profile covers approximately 150,000 clones, with under 90% appearing a single time and under 5% taken by the ten largest. This sequence originates from a man aged 35 to 55 in good health and CMV-seronegative. The specimen was PBMCs.

The CDR3 DNA follows: TGTGCCAGCAGTATGCCTAGCGGTACCACAGATACGCAGTATTTT. This codes for CASSMPSGTTDTQYF. The rearrangement joins TRBV6-5 to TRBJ2-3, with 7 nucleotides matching TRBD2. The germline V gene encodes CDR1 MNHEY and CDR2 SVGAGI. V lost 5 bases and J lost 2; bases outside the gene matches: 7. The CDR3 is made up of 15 amino acids.